This T cell receptor (beta chain) stems from a study of glioma-infiltrating T cells. This clonotype was seen more than once but under ten times. TCR alpha and beta CDR3 regions were amplified from RNA using iRepertoire nested multiplex PCR. Using its own MiXCR run on the multiplex PCR reads, TCRdb lists one record per CDR3 protein. The table shows a few hundred thousand distinct CDR3 sequences, with less than 50% occurring only once. Sample: glioma tissue, nonneoplastic brain tissue, or PBMCs (not recorded which). This receptor was identified in a human donor with low-grade glioma or glioblastoma, undergoing nonglioma brain surgery, or in good health (not recorded which).

The CDR3 DNA reads TGTGCCAGCAGTTGGCATGGATCCTACGAGCAGTACTTC. It is translated as CASSWHGSYEQYF. The V call is TRBV6-1, the J call TRBJ2-7; no reliable D call. Trimming left V 5 bases short and J 1 base short, with 9 bases between. The germline V gene has CDR1 MNHNS and CDR2 SASEGT. The CDR3 is 13 amino acids.